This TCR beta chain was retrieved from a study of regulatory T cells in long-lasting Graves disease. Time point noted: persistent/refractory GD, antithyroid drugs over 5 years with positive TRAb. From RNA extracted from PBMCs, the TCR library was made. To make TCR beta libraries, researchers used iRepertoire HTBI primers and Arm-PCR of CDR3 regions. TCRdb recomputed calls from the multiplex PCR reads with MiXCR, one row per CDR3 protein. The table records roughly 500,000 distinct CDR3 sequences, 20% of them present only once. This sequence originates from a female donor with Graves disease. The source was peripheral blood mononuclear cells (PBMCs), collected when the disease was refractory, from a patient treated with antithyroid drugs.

CDR3 sequence (DNA): TGTGCCAGTAAGGTTCGAGAGACTGAAGCTTTCTTT. Its protein product is CASKVRETEAFF. V usage is TRBV19 and J usage is TRBJ1-1; D ambiguous. CDR3 size: 12 residues. V dropped 7 bases and J dropped 5 bases, with 11 bases sitting between them. In germline, CDR1 is LNHDA, CDR2 SQIVND (reference sequence).